The 7 T cell receptor beta chains given below trace back to one sample, sequenced in a study of blood T cell repertoires in COVID-19. The data were produced by immunoSEQ multiplex PCR, yet TCRdb's version contains in-frame clones alone and is incomplete. The table has about 12,000 clones, roughly nine tenths seen once. Material: peripheral blood. The receptors originated from a woman aged 55-75 years with active COVID-19.

The V and J genes are TRBV20-1 and TRBJ2-7; D gene unclear. Trimming took off 3 bases at V and 0 bases at J, with 12 bases between the two ends. CDR1 and CDR2 from the germline V gene are DFQATT and SNEGSKA (reference sequence). CDR3 length: 14 residues. The CDR3 sequence is CSASRPYSSYEQYF. The CDR3 bases are TGCAGTGCTAGTAGGCCCTACAGCTCCTACGAGCAGTACTTC.

This sequence joins TRBV19 and TRBJ2-3; 7 bases align to TRBD2. CDR1 and CDR2 (germline): LNHDA, SQIVND (reference sequence). The CDR3 sequence is 15 residues long. With 2 bases clipped from V and 2 bases from J, the junction kept 4 bases outside the gene matches. The CDR3 spells CASSISSGTTDTQYF. The CDR3 region has the DNA TGTGCCAGTAGTATATCAAGCGGGACCACAGATACGCAGTATTTT.

The V gene is TRBV19, the J gene TRBJ1-5; D is ambiguous. This CDR3 contains 12 residues. The germline gives CDR1 LNHDA, CDR2 SQIVND (reference sequence). V gave up 1 base and J gave up 5 bases, with 3 bases separating them. CDR3 nucleotide sequence: TGTGCCAGTAGTATAGTCGATCAGCCCCAGCATTTT. It encodes CASSIVDQPQHF. Full variable domain (outside the CDR3, taken from reference TRBV19 and TRBJ1-5): DGGITQSPKYLFRKEGQNVTLSCEQNLNHDAMYWYRQDPGQGLRLIYYSQIVNDFQKGDIAEGYSVSREKKESFPLTVTSAQKNPTAFYLCASSIVDQPQHFGDGTRLSIL.

This clone has more than one count but fewer than ten. The chain carries TRBV10-1 and TRBJ1-2; 8 bases are a match to TRBD1. V shed 8 bases, J shed 6 bases, and the junction held 5 bases outside the gene matches. The CDR3 spans 12 residues. The germline V gene has CDR1 WNHNN and CDR2 SYGVQD (reference sequence). The chain's CDR3 is CASSDRDNGYTF. The CDR3 DNA reads as TGCGCCAGCTCGGACAGGGATAATGGCTACACCTTC.

The gene calls are TRBV28 and TRBJ1-1; D is perhaps TRBD1 (6 bases). The ends were cut back, 3 bases at V and 1 base at J, with 18 bases in the middle. The CDR3 has 17 amino acids. Germline values: CDR1 MDHEN, CDR2 SYDVKM. The CDR3 sequence is CASSFSGQTLRNTEAFF. The DNA of the CDR3 is TGTGCCAGCAGTTTCAGCGGACAGACCTTAAGGAACACTGAAGCTTTCTTT.

This clone appeared a single time. This rearrangement joins TRBV24-1 to TRBJ2-7, with D tentatively TRBD2 (5 bases). Germline V CDR1 and CDR2: KGHDR, SFDVKD. The CDR3 runs 17 residues. Trimming cost V 1 base and J 1 base, with 16 bases left between them. CDR3 residues: CATSDLEGAPGSYEQYF. CDR3 sequence (DNA): TGTGCCACCAGTGATTTAGAGGGAGCCCCTGGATCCTACGAGCAGTACTTC.

The chain is built from TRBV7-8 and TRBJ2-7, with 8 bases aligning to TRBD1. The trim removed 3 bases at V and 6 bases at J, leaving 4 bases unmatched. The CDR3 has 13 residues. Germline values: CDR1 SGHVS, CDR2 FQNEAQ. This CDR3 reads CASSFGQGGEQYF. In DNA form, the CDR3 reads TGTGCCAGCAGCTTCGGACAGGGTGGCGAGCAGTACTTC.